The rows below give T cell receptor beta chains drawn from one sample of a study of metastatic and nonmetastatic thyroid tumors. MiXCR reprocessed the PCR reads for TCRdb. Among 80,000 to 85,000 clones listed, about 12% were seen once. The specimen was tumor tissue. These receptors all stem from a female donor with papillary thyroid cancer or a benign thyroid nodule (not recorded which). Some clones in this sample may be carry-over from other donors' samples. The CDR3 runs from the conserved cysteine through the conserved F or W. D genes are given only for firm matches. Rows give clone size only sometimes, using once, few, many, or a class for an expanded clone.

j_gene,v_gene,abundance,d_gene,CDR3aa,CDR3nt
TRBJ1-1,TRBV4-1,.,.,CASSLGLNTEAFF,TGCGCCAGCAGCCTTGGACTGAACACTGAAGCTTTCTTT
TRBJ1-2,TRBV5-6,.,TRBD1,CASSSTGFVGYTF,TGTGCCAGCAGCTCGACAGGGTTTGTTGGCTACACCTTC
TRBJ2-3,TRBV27,many,.,CASSYTPGTDTQYF,TGTGCCAGCAGTTACACTCCGGGGACAGATACGCAGTATTTT
TRBJ1-3,TRBV19,many,TRBD1,CASSRTGDVNTIYF,TGTGCCAGTAGTAGGACAGGGGACGTGAACACCATATATTTT
TRBJ1-4,TRBV4-1,many,.,CASSQDETGATNEKLFF,TGCGCCAGCAGCCAAGATGAGACAGGAGCAACTAATGAAAAACTGTTTTTT
TRBJ2-3,TRBV7-9,many,.,CASSLTGWGPDTQYF,TGTGCCAGCAGCTTAACGGGATGGGGGCCAGATACGCAGTATTTT
TRBJ2-3,TRBV6-5,few,.,CTSSYHLDSLGTDTQYF,TGTACCAGCAGTTACCACCTCGACAGCCTCGGCACAGATACACAGTATTTT
TRBJ1-4,TRBV5-4,.,TRBD1,CASSSGTGEEKLFF,TGTGCCAGCAGCTCCGGGACAGGGGAAGAAAAACTGTTTTTT
TRBJ2-7,TRBV20-1,many,.,CSARGLIGAYEQYF,TGCAGTGCTAGAGGACTAATCGGGGCATACGAGCAGTACTTC
TRBJ1-2,TRBV6-1,.,.,CARTDAIDGYTF,TGTGCCCGCACGGATGCTATCGACGGCTACACCTTC
TRBJ2-1,TRBV5-4,.,.,CASSLVTGRGNEQFF,TGTGCCAGCAGCTTGGTGACAGGGCGGGGCAATGAGCAGTTCTTC
TRBJ2-5,TRBV28,.,.,CASRPRTGQETQYF,TGTGCCAGCAGGCCCCGGACGGGTCAAGAGACCCAGTACTTC
TRBJ2-1,TRBV7-2,many,.,CASSLDNEQFF,TGTGCCAGCAGCTTAGACAATGAGCAGTTCTTC
TRBJ1-1,TRBV20-1,many,.,CSASLQGLSTEAFF,TGCAGTGCTAGCTTACAGGGATTAAGCACTGAAGCTTTCTTT
TRBJ2-7,TRBV7-8,many,TRBD1,CASSPGGAYEQYF,TGTGCCAGCAGCCCAGGGGGAGCCTACGAGCAGTACTTC
TRBJ1-1,TRBV11-1,many,TRBD1,CASSRNWDRQLNTEAFF,TGTGCCAGCAGCCGCAATTGGGACAGGCAGTTGAACACTGAAGCTTTCTTT
TRBJ1-1,TRBV29-1,many,.,CSVVTVGVTEAFF,TGCAGCGTTGTCACGGTAGGAGTCACTGAAGCTTTCTTT
TRBJ1-1,TRBV5-4,many,.,CASSPMGGSNTEAFF,TGTGCCAGCAGCCCCATGGGGGGGTCGAACACTGAAGCTTTCTTT
TRBJ2-2,TRBV18,many,.,CASSPQVGGNTGELFF,TGTGCCAGCTCACCCCAGGTCGGGGGGAACACCGGGGAGCTGTTTTTT
TRBJ2-7,TRBV6-1,many,.,CASSRQITAYEQYF,TGTGCCAGCAGCAGACAGATTACGGCCTACGAGCAGTACTTC